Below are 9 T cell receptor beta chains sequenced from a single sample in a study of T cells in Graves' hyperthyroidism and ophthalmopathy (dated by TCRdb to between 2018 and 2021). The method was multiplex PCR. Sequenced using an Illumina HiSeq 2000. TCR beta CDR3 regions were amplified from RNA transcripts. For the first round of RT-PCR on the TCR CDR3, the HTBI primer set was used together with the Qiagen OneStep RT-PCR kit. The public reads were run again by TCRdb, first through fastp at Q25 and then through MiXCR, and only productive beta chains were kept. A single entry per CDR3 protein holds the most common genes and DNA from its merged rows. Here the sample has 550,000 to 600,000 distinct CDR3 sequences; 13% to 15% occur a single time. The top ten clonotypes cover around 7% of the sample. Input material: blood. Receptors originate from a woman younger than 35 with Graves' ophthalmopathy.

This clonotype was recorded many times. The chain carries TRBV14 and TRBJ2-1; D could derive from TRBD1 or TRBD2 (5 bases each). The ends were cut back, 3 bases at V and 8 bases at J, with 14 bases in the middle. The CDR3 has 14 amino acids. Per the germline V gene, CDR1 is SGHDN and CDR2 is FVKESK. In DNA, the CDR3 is TGTGCCAGCAGCCAGAGTTGGGGGTGGCATGAGCAGTTCTTC. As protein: CASSQSWGWHEQFF.

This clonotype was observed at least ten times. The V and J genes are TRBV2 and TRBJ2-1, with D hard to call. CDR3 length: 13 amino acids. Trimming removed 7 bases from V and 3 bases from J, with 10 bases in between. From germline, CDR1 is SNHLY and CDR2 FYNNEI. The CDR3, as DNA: TGTGCCAGCACACAGTCAATCTACAATGAGCAGTTCTTC. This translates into CASTQSIYNEQFF.

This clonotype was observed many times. The CDR3 region is CAISESMTSGRGMQYF. CDR3 DNA sequence: TGTGCCATCAGTGAGTCTATGACTAGCGGGAGAGGGATGCAGTACTTC. The chain uses TRBV10-3 and TRBJ2-7; 12 positions match TRBD2. CDR1 ENHRY and CDR2 SYGVKD come from the germline V gene. V shed 0 bases and J 9 bases; nucleotides not matched to a gene: 9. CDR3 length: 16 amino acids.

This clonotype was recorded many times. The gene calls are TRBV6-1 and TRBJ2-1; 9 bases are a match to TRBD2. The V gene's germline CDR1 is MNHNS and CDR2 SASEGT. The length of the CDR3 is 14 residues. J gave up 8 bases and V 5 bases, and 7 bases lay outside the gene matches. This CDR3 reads CASSSGLAPYEQFF. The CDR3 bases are TGTGCCAGCAGTTCGGGACTAGCCCCCTATGAGCAGTTCTTC.

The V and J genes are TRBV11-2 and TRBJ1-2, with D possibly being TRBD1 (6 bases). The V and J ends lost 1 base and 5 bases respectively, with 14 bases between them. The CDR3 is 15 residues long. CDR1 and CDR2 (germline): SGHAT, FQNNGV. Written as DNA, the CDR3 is TGTGCCAGCAGCTTAGTTGCGGCAGGGGAGTATGGCTACACCTTC. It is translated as CASSLVAAGEYGYTF.

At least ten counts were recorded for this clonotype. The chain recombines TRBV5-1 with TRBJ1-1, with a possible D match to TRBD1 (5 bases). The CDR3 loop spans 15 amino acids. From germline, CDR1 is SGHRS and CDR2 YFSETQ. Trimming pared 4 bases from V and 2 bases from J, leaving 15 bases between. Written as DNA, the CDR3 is TGCGCCAGCAGCCTGGCGGGGGTTCGTAACACTGAAGCTTTCTTT. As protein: CASSLAGVRNTEAFF.

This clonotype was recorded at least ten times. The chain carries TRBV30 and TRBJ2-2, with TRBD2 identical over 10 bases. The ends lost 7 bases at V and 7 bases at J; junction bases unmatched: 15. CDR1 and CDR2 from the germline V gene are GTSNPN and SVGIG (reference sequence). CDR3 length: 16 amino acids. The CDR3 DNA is TGTGCCTCCCGATCTGGGGCTAGCGGGAGAATCGGGGAGCTGTTTTTT. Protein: CASRSGASGRIGELFF.

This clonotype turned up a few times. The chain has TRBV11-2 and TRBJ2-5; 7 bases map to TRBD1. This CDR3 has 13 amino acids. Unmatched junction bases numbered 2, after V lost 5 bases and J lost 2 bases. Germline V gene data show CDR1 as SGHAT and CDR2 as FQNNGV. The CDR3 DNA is TGTGCCAGCAGCGACAGGGAACAAGAGACCCAGTACTTC. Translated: CASSDREQETQYF.

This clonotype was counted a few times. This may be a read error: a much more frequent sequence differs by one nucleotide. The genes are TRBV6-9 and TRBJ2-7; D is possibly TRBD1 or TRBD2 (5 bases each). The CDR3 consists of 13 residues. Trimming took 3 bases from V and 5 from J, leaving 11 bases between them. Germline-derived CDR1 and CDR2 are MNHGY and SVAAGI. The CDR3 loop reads CASSYGAPDEQYF. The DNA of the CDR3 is TGTGCCAGCAGTTACGGGGCCCCCGACGAGCAGTACTTC.